This T cell receptor (beta chain) came from a study of tumor and adjacent non-tumor tissue in lung cancer. Study-level background: The cohort had approximately 12 adenocarcinoma, 2 squamous cell and 1 small cell patients. Findings of the study overall: Tumor tissue had significantly higher TCR diversity than normal lung.

Three rounds of nested PCR, following a modified ARM-PCR protocol, produced the TCRbeta library. One entry per CDR3 protein, called by TCRdb with MiXCR from the multiplex PCR reads. The repertoire holds 65,000 to 90,000 distinct CDR3 sequences, around 70% seen once, with 10% to 15% in the top ten. The CDR3 consists of 17 residues. Looked up from germline, CDR1 is DFQATT and CDR2 is SNEGSKA (reference sequence). This clonotype appeared a few times. Its cognate antigen is unknown. Relative to the germline gene, one junction end is altered; a read error may explain this. RNA was extracted from bulk tissue without any cell sorting.

The clonotype comes from a woman in her sixties or seventies with non-small cell lung cancer. The chain has TRBV20-1 and TRBJ2-1; 8 bases line up with TRBD2. Material: lung tumor tissue. The CDR3 nucleotides are TGCAGTGCTAGTGCACGCTGGGCGGGACTAGGGGACAATGAGCAATTCTTC. It encodes CSASARWAGLGDNEQFF.